These 27 T cell receptor beta chains came from one sample sequenced in a study of OX40 agonist ivuxolimab in advanced cancers. This table comes from immunoSEQ multiplex PCR, and its TCRdb copy is limited to in-frame clones, with some not included. The sample records roughly 30,000 clones, 70% to 90% being singletons. The material was CD4+ or CD8+ T cells sorted from blood, obtained in a trial of the OX40 agonist ivuxolimab. Every receptor here comes from an adult with an advanced solid tumor such as melanoma, head and neck, liver or kidney cancer.

The chain employs TRBV5-1 and TRBJ2-7; perhaps TRBD2 as D (5 bases). Trimming stripped 7 bases from V and 0 bases from J, with 14 bases between. The CDR3 loop spans 14 amino acids. Germline V gives CDR1 SGHRS, CDR2 YFSETQ. CDR3 in amino acids: CASGGEPTSYEQYF. CDR3 in DNA: TGCGCCAGCGGAGGCGAACCCACCTCCTACGAGCAGTACTTC.

The chain has TRBV15 and TRBJ1-4; 7 bases match TRBD1. The CDR3 is 13 amino acids. Germline loops: CDR1 LNHNV, CDR2 YYDKDF (reference sequence). The V gene end was trimmed by 0 bases and the J gene end by 15 bases; junction bases not matched to a gene: 7. This CDR3 reads CATSRERDRGMFF. The DNA of the CDR3 is TGTGCCACCAGCAGAGAGCGGGACAGAGGGATGTTTTTT.

V and J are TRBV27 and TRBJ1-5; tentatively, D is TRBD1 (5 bases). The germline V gene encodes CDR1 MNHEY and CDR2 SMNVEV (reference sequence). This CDR3 contains 15 residues. V lost 4 bases and J lost 2, with 12 bases in between. The CDR3 protein is CASSSGGTGNQPQHF. CDR3 DNA sequence: TGTGCCAGCAGTTCGGGGGGGACCGGCAATCAGCCCCAGCATTTT.

This chain uses TRBV5-4 with TRBJ1-4; TRBD1 matches at 7 bases. This CDR3 has 16 amino acids. Germline CDR1 and CDR2: SGHNT and YYREEE (reference sequence). The V gene end was trimmed by 4 bases and the J gene end by 8 bases; junction bases not matched to a gene: 14. CDR3 nucleotides: TGTGCCAGCAGCCTACTTCAGGGGGTCGGAGAGGAAAAACTGTTTTTT. It translates to CASSLLQGVGEEKLFF.

V gene TRBV9 combines with J gene TRBJ1-2, with 9 bases fitting TRBD1. V was clipped by 4 bases and J by 5 bases; unmatched bases: 9. There are 15 residues in the CDR3. Germline V gene data show CDR1 as SGDLS and CDR2 as YYNGEE. CDR3 coding DNA: TGTGCCAGCAGCCAGAGGGGACAGGGACCATATGGCTACACCTTC. Its translation is CASSQRGQGPYGYTF.

The V call is TRBV6-5, the J call TRBJ1-1; no clear D gene. The germline gives CDR1 MNHEY, CDR2 SVGAGI. The CDR3 consists of 13 residues. V lost 6 bases to trimming and J lost 3 bases, with 11 bases between them. This chain's CDR3 is CASSHGSDTEAFF. Written as DNA, the CDR3 is TGTGCCAGCAGCCACGGAAGTGACACTGAAGCTTTCTTT.

The genes are TRBV4-1 and TRBJ2-1; 11 bases agree with TRBD2. The junction had 7 bases not matched to a gene; V was cut back by 3 bases and J by 9 bases. Germline V gene sequence: CDR1 MGHRA, CDR2 YSYEKL. The CDR3 length is 15 residues. The CDR3 nucleotides are TGCGCCAGCAGCCATAGCGGGGGGGCGCCGAGTGAGCAGTTCTTC. This gives the protein CASSHSGGAPSEQFF.

This clone appeared once. This chain uses TRBV7-2 with TRBJ2-2; 10 nucleotides agree with TRBD1. The CDR3 has 16 amino acids. Germline V gene sequence: CDR1 SGHTA, CDR2 FQGNSA. Germline trimming cut 4 bases from V and 7 bases from J; bases unmatched to any gene: 9. DNA for the CDR3: TGTGCCAGCAGCTCGGGACAGGGGCTAGCGGGCGGGGAGCTGTTTTTT. Translated, it gives CASSSGQGLAGGELFF.

This clone was counted only a few times. The chain's CDR3 is CASRSRNEAQETQYF. CDR3 nucleotides: TGTGCAAGTCGCTCCCGGAACGAGGCTCAAGAGACCCAGTACTTC. The rearrangement joins TRBV12-2 to TRBJ2-5; the table calls TRBD2, which could not be checked here. TRBV12-2 is described as a pseudogene. This CDR3 has 15 amino acids.

The chain recombines TRBV7-2 with TRBJ2-7, with a possible D match to TRBD1 (5 bases). This CDR3 has 12 amino acids. V lost 4 bases and J lost 4, with 8 bases in between. The germline CDR1 and CDR2 sequences are SGHTA and FQGNSA. The CDR3 sequence is CASSSTGYEQYF. CDR3 bases: TGTGCCAGCAGCTCTACAGGTTACGAGCAGTACTTC.

J is TRBJ2-7 and V is TRBV12-5; TRBD1 aligns across 7 bases. Per the germline V gene, CDR1 is LGHNT and CDR2 is FRNRAP. The CDR3 has 13 amino acids. Trimming removed 9 bases from V and 0 bases from J; junction bases left unmatched: 5. This CDR3 is CASSGQSSYEQYF. In DNA form, the CDR3 reads TGTGCTAGCTCGGGACAGAGCTCCTACGAGCAGTACTTC.

The gene calls are TRBV4-1 and TRBJ2-5; either TRBD1 or TRBD2 may fit D (6 bases each). Germline loops: CDR1 MGHRA, CDR2 YSYEKL. The CDR3 loop spans 15 amino acids. V dropped 1 base and J dropped 1 base, with 10 bases sitting between them. The CDR3 nucleotides are TGCGCCAGCAGCCAAGTATGGGGGGCCCAAGAGACCCAGTACTTC. Translated, it gives CASSQVWGAQETQYF.

The chain is built from TRBV30 and TRBJ2-1; 11 nucleotides match TRBD2. In germline, CDR1 is GTSNPN, CDR2 SVGIG (reference sequence). The CDR3 has 12 residues. The junction had 4 bases not matched to a gene; V was cut back by 8 bases and J by 7 bases. In DNA, the CDR3 is TGTGCCATAGCGGGGGGGCCAAATGAGCAGTTCTTC. It yields the protein CAIAGGPNEQFF.

The chain employs TRBV27 and TRBJ2-3, with 11 bases fitting TRBD2. CDR3 size: 15 residues. Germline loops: CDR1 MNHEY, CDR2 SMNVEV (reference sequence). The V and J ends lost 6 bases and 6 bases, in that order; junction bases with no gene match: 8. In DNA, the CDR3 is TGTGCCAGCAGCCTAGCGGGGGGTCTTAGGGATACGCAGTATTTT. Amino acids: CASSLAGGLRDTQYF.

This chain connects TRBV7-6 to TRBJ1-1; D uncertain. Germline V gene sequence: CDR1 SGHVS, CDR2 FNYEAQ. With 1 base removed from V and 0 bases from J, the gap between germline ends came to 3 bases. This CDR3 spans 13 amino acids. The CDR3 nucleotides read TGTGCCAGCAGCTTAGGTATGAACACTGAAGCTTTCTTT. Protein: CASSLGMNTEAFF.

This clone was seen once. This chain connects TRBV4-1 to TRBJ1-2; perhaps TRBD1 as D (6 bases). The CDR3 loop spans 15 amino acids. V dropped 4 bases and J dropped 1 base, with 13 bases sitting between them. The germline V gene has CDR1 MGHRA and CDR2 YSYEKL. The CDR3 DNA follows: TGCGCCAGCAGCCTCGGACAGCCAATTAACTATGGCTACACCTTC. Translation gives CASSLGQPINYGYTF.

The CDR3 is CASSLWTGGADGYTF. The CDR3 nucleotides are TGTGCCAGCAGCCTGTGGACAGGGGGCGCGGATGGCTACACCTTC. J is TRBJ1-2 and V is TRBV7-8, with 11 nucleotides matching TRBD1. With 5 bases clipped from V and 6 bases from J, the junction kept 8 bases outside the gene matches. The CDR3 covers 15 residues. Germline loops: CDR1 SGHVS, CDR2 FQNEAQ.

The V call is TRBV10-3, the J call TRBJ2-1; 8 nucleotides align to TRBD1. This CDR3 is built from 15 residues. Germline CDR1 ENHRY, CDR2 SYGVKD. Germline trimming cut 3 bases from V and 2 bases from J; bases unmatched to any gene: 3. The CDR3, as DNA: TGTGCCATCAGTGAAAAGGGACAGGCCTACAATGAGCAGTTCTTC. Translated, it gives CAISEKGQAYNEQFF.

This chain connects TRBV29-1 to TRBJ2-2; a possible D gene is TRBD2 (6 bases). V lost 4 bases and J 5 bases, leaving 20 bases between the germline ends. The V gene's germline CDR1 is SQVTM and CDR2 ANQGSEA. The CDR3 consists of 16 residues. DNA of the CDR3: TGCAGCGTTGCTATATTCGGGGGAGAGAAGACCGGGGAGCTGTTTTTT. It codes for CSVAIFGGEKTGELFF.

The chain links TRBV27 to TRBJ2-5; D gene unclear. The CDR3 length is 13 residues. Looked up from germline, CDR1 is MNHEY and CDR2 is SMNVEV (reference sequence). V was cut by 2 bases and J by 5 bases, with 9 bases left in between. This CDR3 reads CASSLIRSETQYF. CDR3 sequence (DNA): TGTGCCAGCAGTTTAATTAGGTCGGAGACCCAGTACTTC.

The chain employs TRBV11-2 and TRBJ1-2, with 8 positions matching TRBD1. Unmatched junction bases numbered 7, after V lost 5 bases and J lost 2 bases. The CDR3 consists of 15 residues. Looked up from germline, CDR1 is SGHAT and CDR2 is FQNNGV. The CDR3 loop reads CASSLHGQGNYGYTF. The DNA of the CDR3 is TGTGCCAGCAGCCTCCACGGACAGGGAAACTATGGCTACACCTTC.

The chain recombines TRBV11-2 with TRBJ2-6; D is possibly TRBD1 (6 bases). This CDR3 has 17 amino acids. V lost 1 base and J 1 base, leaving 11 bases between the germline ends. The germline gives CDR1 SGHAT, CDR2 FQNNGV. This CDR3 reads CASSLAGHLSGANVLTF. The CDR3 DNA reads as TGTGCCAGCAGCTTAGCGGGACACTTATCTGGGGCCAACGTCCTGACTTTC.

For the CDR3, the DNA is TGTGCCAGCAGTGAAGAAACGGGACAGGGTTTTCAGCCCCAGCATTTT. It is translated as CASSEETGQGFQPQHF. This chain links TRBV2 with TRBJ1-5; 9 nucleotides agree with TRBD1. In germline, CDR1 is SNHLY, CDR2 FYNNEI. The CDR3 covers 16 residues. The ends lost 1 base at V and 6 bases at J; junction bases unmatched: 7.

V and J are TRBV5-1 and TRBJ2-7; D could derive from TRBD1 or TRBD2 (6 bases each). The CDR3 runs 12 residues. V was pared by 7 bases and J by 7 bases, with 15 bases between. CDR1 and CDR2 (germline): SGHRS, YFSETQ. For the CDR3, the DNA is TGCGCCAGCGGCCTGGGGGGCCTGGAGCAGTACTTC. This codes for CASGLGGLEQYF. Full variable domain (outside the CDR3, taken from reference TRBV5-1 and TRBJ2-7): KAGVTQTPRYLIKTRGQQVTLSCSPISGHRSVSWYQQTPGQGLQFLFEYFSETQRNKGNFPGRFSGRQFSNSRSEMNVSTLELGDSALYLCASGLGGLEQYFGPGTRLTVT.

The rearrangement links TRBV5-6 to TRBJ2-3; 7 nucleotides match TRBD2. From germline, CDR1 is SGHDT and CDR2 YYEEEE. The CDR3 contains 16 residues. Trimming took 0 bases from V and 2 from J; bases not matched to a gene: 6. Written as DNA, the CDR3 is TGTGCCAGCAGCTTGGCCCTAGCGGAATTCACAGATACGCAGTATTTT. It translates to CASSLALAEFTDTQYF.

The chain employs TRBV28 and TRBJ1-1; tentative D call: TRBD1 (6 bases). Trimming removed 3 bases from V and 4 bases from J, with 15 bases in between. CDR1 is MDHEN and CDR2 is SYDVKM in the germline V gene. The CDR3 runs to 15 residues. DNA for the CDR3: TGTGCCAGCAGTTTCCGGGGGGGCGGCTTCACTGAAGCTTTCTTT. This gives the protein CASSFRGGGFTEAFF.

This clone was seen a single time. The chain uses TRBV11-3 and TRBJ2-7; D is ambiguous. Germline loops: CDR1 SGHNT, CDR2 YENEEA. V lost 5 bases to trimming and J lost 2 bases, with 7 bases between them. This CDR3 is built from 12 residues. The DNA of the CDR3 is TGTGCCAGCAGCCGCTGGACCTACGAGCAGTACTTC. Translation gives CASSRWTYEQYF. Full variable domain (rest looked up from reference TRBV11-3 and TRBJ2-7): EAGVVQSPRYKIIEKKQPVAFWCNPISGHNTLYWYLQNLGQGPELLIRYENEEAVDDSQLPKDRFSAERLKGVDSTLKIQPAELGDSAVYLCASSRWTYEQYFGPGTRLTVT.